This T cell receptor (beta chain) was recovered during a study of CD8+ T cells in alopecia areata. The treatment: oral pan-JAK inhibitor, 5-10 mg twice daily. Trimming took off 6 bases at V and 15 bases at J, with 24 bases between the two ends. Germline CDR1 reads SGHAT; CDR2 reads FQDESV (reference sequence). This CDR3 has 14 residues. cDNA reverse transcribed from extracted RNA served as the sequencing template. TCRdb keeps only in-frame clones here, not all; method: immunoSEQ multiplex PCR. In the table there are over 95,000 clones, 45% to 65% of which are singletons. This specimen consisted of CD4+ T cells sorted from blood, obtained at week 24, from a patient treated with tofacitinib. This rearrangement joins TRBV11-1 to TRBJ2-4; a weak D match, TRBD1 (6 bases). The TCR comes from a human donor with alopecia areata. CDR3 protein: CASSLMDSSGVRYF. The DNA for the CDR3 is TGTGCCAGCAGTTTAATGGACAGCTCCGGGGTTAGGTACTTC.